This TCR beta chain was recovered during a study of blood T cell repertoires in COVID-19 (dated by TCRdb to the early 2020s). At the level of the whole study: Collaborator samples came from the United States, Italy and Spain and covered acute and convalescent phases of COVID-19. The sample metadata nearly always contained a de-identified subject ID, COVID-19 status, age in years and sex. Samples were obtained from the ongoing ImmuneRACE study (first 160 participants) and from about 1,300 subjects provided by 6 global collaborators. The prospective study material was composed of cDNA or gDNA derived from T cells, B-cell-depleted T cells, or PBMCs. Subjects who had been exposed to COVID-19, were actively infected with it, or had recovered from it provided the deeply sampled blood TCRbeta repertoires that made up the dataset. Where available, HLA class I and class II types were taken from metadata supplied by the sample provider and were not determined by assay-based typing. The repertoires were released in a freely available public database intended as a resource for research on the immune response to SARS-CoV-2. Broad study findings and their caveats: The quantity of clinical and demographic metadata differed by source and by participant and was supplied without curation.

The CDR3 runs 15 residues from the cysteine to the phenylalanine. Just the 45-base CDR3 DNA is kept, in frame starting at base 1. CDR1 and CDR2 are drawn from the germline V gene (reference sequence): LNHNV, YYDKDF. V lost 0 bases and J lost 2 bases; the stretch between them is 8 bases long. Details on this clone: Its antigen is unknown. Per-base qualities were not stored, and no clone one base away is much larger.

Whole blood was collected in K2EDTA tubes by collaborating institutions according to the institutions' own protocols. For TCRbeta analysis, collaborators shipped samples as frozen whole blood, isolated PBMCs, or DNA extracted from either of those sample types. The immunoSEQ Assay, a bias-controlled multiplex PCR, was used to amplify TCRbeta CDR3 regions from genomic DNA. The published analysis was carried out like this. Nucleated cell counts per sample were estimated from amplification of reference gene primers within the assay. Sequence reads were collapsed and filtered to measure the absolute abundance of every unique TCRbeta CDR3 rearrangement. For each sample, productive Simpson clonality was calculated as the square root of Simpson's diversity index across productive rearrangements. As stored in TCRdb, this immuneACCESS dataset retains in-frame rearrangements with V and J assigned. A fraction of the clones does not appear; measured against another copy, unresolved V genes explain less than half of the discrepancy, and the remainder lacks a known reason. The DNA gave D and trimming, while V, J and clone size come from that table. In this sample the table shows around 310,000 clones, over 75% of which occur a single time. Around 13% of the sample belongs to the ten largest clones.

This clonotype originated in a woman aged 55-69 years with acute or convalescent COVID-19. The sequencing sample was made of peripheral blood. Rearrangement joined TRBV15 to TRBJ1-3; the D gene is unclear. The CDR3 loop reads CATSRDSAPGNTIYF. The bases read TGTGCCACCAGCAGAGATTCAGCGCCTGGAAACACCATATATTTT.